The rows below give T cell receptor beta chains drawn from one sample of a study of T cell responses to AZD1222 COVID-19 vaccine. Clones were sequenced by immunoSEQ multiplex PCR, and TCRdb holds only the in-frame ones, with some missing. Of approximately 130,000 clones listed, over 75% are singletons. The starting material was peripheral blood, obtained on day 0 of AZD1222 vaccination. The receptor set was obtained from an adult in good health. Each CDR3 is given without its conserved first and last residue. The size entry is marked missing in some rows and otherwise reads once, few, many or a size class.

CDR3	size	J	V
ASSYGWGEQY	NA	TRBJ2-7	TRBV6-5
ASSSKGGYAEAF	NA	TRBJ1-1	TRBV5-1
ASSQLVQINYGYT	NA	TRBJ1-2	TRBV16
ASSAQGQETQY	NA	TRBJ2-5	TRBV7-9
ASSQERDTQY	NA	TRBJ2-3	TRBV10-2
ASSGHRTAEKLF	NA	TRBJ1-4	TRBV2
ATSEPQGAGPNEQF	NA	TRBJ2-1	TRBV24-1
SASEGTQY	NA	TRBJ2-5	TRBV20-1
ASSLGQGADTQY	NA	TRBJ2-3	TRBV13
ASSYEPGNSPLH	NA	TRBJ1-6	TRBV6-5
ASSSGTSGTDTQY	once	TRBJ2-3	TRBV5-1
ASSRQNTEAF	NA	TRBJ1-1	TRBV5-6
ASSQDFYRQGTYPTNEKLF	NA	TRBJ1-4	TRBV4-3
ASSPTPLSGSYNEQF	NA	TRBJ2-1	TRBV4-1
ASSLGGTGALSEQY	NA	TRBJ2-7	TRBV5-1
ASSESWGTGDNEQF	NA	TRBJ2-1	TRBV10-1
ASSPGGNEQF	once	TRBJ2-1	TRBV5-1
ASSPPGVGALEY	NA	TRBJ2-4	TRBV19
SASFEWGEQF	NA	TRBJ2-1	TRBV20-1
ASSFGAVYGYT	NA	TRBJ1-2	TRBV28
ASSQRLAGVDTQY	NA	TRBJ2-3	TRBV5-1
ASSFGGTEAF	NA	TRBJ1-1	TRBV19
ATSESTDLYGYT	once	TRBJ1-2	TRBV24-1
ASSIVSGGTYEQY	NA	TRBJ2-7	TRBV19
ASSIGRSSYEQY	NA	TRBJ2-7	TRBV19
AIGSAPGGGSSQPQH	NA	TRBJ1-5	TRBV10-3
ASSFGTSGMNTGELF	NA	TRBJ2-2	TRBV5-8
ASSLGTGPYGYT	NA	TRBJ1-2	TRBV7-9
ASSIFGGSTDTQY	NA	TRBJ2-3	TRBV7-9
ASSSKDRVTEAF	NA	TRBJ1-1	TRBV6-5
ASSSEGQGIYGYT	NA	TRBJ1-2	TRBV6-5
ASSQTGQPNYGYT	NA	TRBJ1-2	TRBV3-1/TRBV3-2
ASSEMGGDTGELF	NA	TRBJ2-2	TRBV25-1
ASSLPTGFHQETQY	NA	TRBJ2-5	TRBV28
ATSRNNQPQH	NA	TRBJ1-5	TRBV15
ASSLKVNTEAF	NA	TRBJ1-1	TRBV5-4
ASSIGPGSGYT	NA	TRBJ1-2	TRBV19
ASSRDRVDGYT	NA	TRBJ1-2	TRBV28
AAVLRAGLSYEQY	once	TRBJ2-7	TRBV5-8
ASSLRGLISGSGSAEQY	once	TRBJ2-7	TRBV5-4
ASSQDPAGYNEQF	NA	TRBJ2-1	TRBV14
ASSFSGDGRETQY	NA	TRBJ2-5	TRBV7-2
ASSLGSGNQPQH	NA	TRBJ1-5	TRBV5-1
ASSSRLAGSSYEQY	NA	TRBJ2-7	TRBV6-2/TRBV6-3
ASSLGAGRDTQY	NA	TRBJ2-3	TRBV11-2
ASSPRQGALNTEAF	NA	TRBJ1-1	TRBV9
ASSDGRDRVLGQPQH	NA	TRBJ1-5	TRBV6-1
ASSLGGDTEQF	NA	TRBJ2-1	TRBV7-8
ASSFAGTGTKETQY	NA	TRBJ2-5	TRBV7-9
ASSLNGQGVVRISYEQY	NA	TRBJ2-7	TRBV7-8
ASSVLGLVGELF	NA	TRBJ2-2	TRBV25-1
ASTIPGNTIY	NA	TRBJ1-3	TRBV19
ASSFGGESNQPQH	NA	TRBJ1-5	TRBV28
ASSPPAGGFTDTQY	NA	TRBJ2-3	TRBV19
ASSHGQDNEQF	NA	TRBJ2-1	TRBV28
SVAVAGSNEQF	NA	TRBJ2-1	TRBV29-1
ASSDFGNSSYNEQF	few	TRBJ2-1	TRBV6-4
ASGFNNEQF	NA	TRBJ2-1	TRBV12-5
ASKGRLAGGSGANVLT	NA	TRBJ2-6	TRBV2
ASRLEGCGLRIEQY	NA	TRBJ2-7	TRBV12-2